This T cell receptor (beta chain) emerged from a study of cytotoxic CD8 clonotypes in ibrutinib-treated CLL. The CDR3 is made up of 11 amino acids. Trimming removed 3 bases from V and 5 bases from J, with 5 bases in between. Germline V gene sequence: CDR1 SGHAT, CDR2 FQNNGV. Remarks on this clone: The target antigen is unknown.

Notes on the study in general: Circulating CD8+ T-cell counts were tracked by baseline clonality, which exceeded that of age-matched healthy donors. Clonality went up at the time of ibrutinib response, stayed stable in sustained remission, and later dropped back toward its baseline level at progression.

Repertoires were generated with immunoSEQ multiplex PCR, while TCRdb's copy carries only in-frame clones and drops some. The sample has some 70,000 clones, approximately 90% seen once. The sequences come from PBMCs, collected after 12 months of ibrutinib treatment. The rearrangement joins TRBV11-2 to TRBJ2-7; D is ambiguous. This sequence was found in a human donor with chronic lymphocytic leukemia. The CDR3 region is CASSLVNEQYF. For the CDR3, the DNA is TGTGCCAGCAGCTTGGTAAACGAGCAGTACTTC.